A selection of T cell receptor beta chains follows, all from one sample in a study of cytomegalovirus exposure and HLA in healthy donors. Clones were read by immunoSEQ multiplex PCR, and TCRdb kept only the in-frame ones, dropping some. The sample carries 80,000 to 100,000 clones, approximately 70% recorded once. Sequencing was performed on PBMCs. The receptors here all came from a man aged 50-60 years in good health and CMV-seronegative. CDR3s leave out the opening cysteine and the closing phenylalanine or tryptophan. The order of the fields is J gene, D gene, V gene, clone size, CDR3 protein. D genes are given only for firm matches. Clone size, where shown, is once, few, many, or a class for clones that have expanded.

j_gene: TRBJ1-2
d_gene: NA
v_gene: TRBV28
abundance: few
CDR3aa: ASSPHGEGGVYGYT

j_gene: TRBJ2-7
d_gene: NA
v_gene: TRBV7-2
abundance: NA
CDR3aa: ASSLVAGIRPYEQY

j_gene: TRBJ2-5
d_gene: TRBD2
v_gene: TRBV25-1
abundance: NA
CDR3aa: ASSDTRDYLY

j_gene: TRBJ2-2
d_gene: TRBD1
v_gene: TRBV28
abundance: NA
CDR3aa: ASRLGTGVGAGELF

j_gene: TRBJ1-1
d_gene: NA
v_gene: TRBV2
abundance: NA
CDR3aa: ASSSLRGTEAF

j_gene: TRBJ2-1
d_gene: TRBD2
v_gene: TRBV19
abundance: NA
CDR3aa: ASSLGLAGNEQF

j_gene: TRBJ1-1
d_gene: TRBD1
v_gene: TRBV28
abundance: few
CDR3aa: ASSSGTENTEAF

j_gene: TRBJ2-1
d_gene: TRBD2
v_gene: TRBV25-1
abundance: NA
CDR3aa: ASKREIDNEQF

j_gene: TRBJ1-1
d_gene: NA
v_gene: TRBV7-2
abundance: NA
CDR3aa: ASSLGRGRTEAF

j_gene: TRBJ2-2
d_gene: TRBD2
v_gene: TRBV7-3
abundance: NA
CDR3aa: ASSLMELAGVGELF

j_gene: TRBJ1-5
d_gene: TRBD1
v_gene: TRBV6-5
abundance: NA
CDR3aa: ASRPGQGNQPQH

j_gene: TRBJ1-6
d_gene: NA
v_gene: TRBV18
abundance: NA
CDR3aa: ASSPLQANSPLH

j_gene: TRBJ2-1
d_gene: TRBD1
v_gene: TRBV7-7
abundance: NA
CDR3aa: ASSLTAGTGVDNEQF

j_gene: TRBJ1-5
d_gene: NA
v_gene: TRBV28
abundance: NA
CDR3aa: ASSHDRFNQPQH

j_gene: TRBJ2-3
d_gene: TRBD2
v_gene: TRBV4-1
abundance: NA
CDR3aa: ASSQPSGGVGTDTQY

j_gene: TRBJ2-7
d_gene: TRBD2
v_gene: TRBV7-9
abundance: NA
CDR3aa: ASSREAGSPYEQY

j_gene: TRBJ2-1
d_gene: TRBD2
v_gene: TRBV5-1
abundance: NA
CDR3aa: ASSLGLAAINEQF

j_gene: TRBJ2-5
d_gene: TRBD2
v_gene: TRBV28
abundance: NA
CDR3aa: ATAAGGPFRTVETQY

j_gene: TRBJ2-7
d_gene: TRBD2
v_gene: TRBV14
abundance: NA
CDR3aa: ASSTWRGGGNEQY

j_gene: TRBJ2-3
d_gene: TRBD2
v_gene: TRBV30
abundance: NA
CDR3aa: AWSRGTSGGYYTDTQY

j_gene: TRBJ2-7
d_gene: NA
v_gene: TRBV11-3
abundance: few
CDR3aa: ASSESWGHEQY

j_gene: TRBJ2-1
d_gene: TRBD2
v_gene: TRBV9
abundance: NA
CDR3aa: ASSVAGGTYNEQF

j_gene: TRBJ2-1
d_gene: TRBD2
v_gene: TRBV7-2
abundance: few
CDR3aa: ASSSTGGVYYNEQF

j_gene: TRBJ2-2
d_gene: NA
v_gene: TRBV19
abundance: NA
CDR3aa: ASTWGRTNTGELF

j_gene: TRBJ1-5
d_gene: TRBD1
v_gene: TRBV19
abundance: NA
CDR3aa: ASSQILDRDHQPQH

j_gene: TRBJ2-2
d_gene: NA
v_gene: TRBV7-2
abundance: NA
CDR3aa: ASTQIRMGELF

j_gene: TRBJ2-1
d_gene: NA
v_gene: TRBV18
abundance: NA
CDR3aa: ASSPSARTSYNEQF

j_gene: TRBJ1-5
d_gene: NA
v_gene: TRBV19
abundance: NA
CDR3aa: ASSISGAGQPQH

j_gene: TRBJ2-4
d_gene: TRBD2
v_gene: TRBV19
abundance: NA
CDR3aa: ASSIIGLAELKNIQY

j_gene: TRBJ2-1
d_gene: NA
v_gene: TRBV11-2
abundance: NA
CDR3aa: ASSLGRGTSYNEQF

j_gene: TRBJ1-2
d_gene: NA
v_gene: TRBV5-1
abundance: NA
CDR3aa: ASSDSTRSYT

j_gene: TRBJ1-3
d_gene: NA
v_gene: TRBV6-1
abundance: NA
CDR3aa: ATSLGGFSGNTIY

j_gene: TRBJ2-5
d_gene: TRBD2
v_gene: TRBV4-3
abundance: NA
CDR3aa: ASSQMASGELIETQY

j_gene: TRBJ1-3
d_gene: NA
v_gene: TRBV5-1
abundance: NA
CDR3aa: ASSWRDVSSGNTIY

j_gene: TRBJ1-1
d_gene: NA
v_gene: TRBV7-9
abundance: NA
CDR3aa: ASSEGGHTEAF

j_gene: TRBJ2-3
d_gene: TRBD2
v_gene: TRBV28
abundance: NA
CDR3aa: ASSLLAEGRRTDTQY

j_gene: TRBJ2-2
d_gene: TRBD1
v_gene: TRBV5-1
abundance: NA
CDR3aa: ASSLVGTGRTGELF

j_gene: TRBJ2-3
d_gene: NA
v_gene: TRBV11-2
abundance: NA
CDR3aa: ASSLVSDTQY

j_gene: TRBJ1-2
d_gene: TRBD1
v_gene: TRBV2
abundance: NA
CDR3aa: ASNKGQGNYGYT

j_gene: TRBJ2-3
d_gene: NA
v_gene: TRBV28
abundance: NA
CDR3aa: ASKARHGLTDTQY

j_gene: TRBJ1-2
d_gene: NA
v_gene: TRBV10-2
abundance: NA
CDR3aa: ASSGGHEANYGYT

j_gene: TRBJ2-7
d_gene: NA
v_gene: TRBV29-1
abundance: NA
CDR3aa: SVDRPSQY

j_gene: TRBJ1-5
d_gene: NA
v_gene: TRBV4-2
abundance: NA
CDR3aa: ASSQEHREWNQPQH

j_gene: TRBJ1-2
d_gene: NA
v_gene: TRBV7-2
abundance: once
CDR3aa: ASSSRGRDYGYT